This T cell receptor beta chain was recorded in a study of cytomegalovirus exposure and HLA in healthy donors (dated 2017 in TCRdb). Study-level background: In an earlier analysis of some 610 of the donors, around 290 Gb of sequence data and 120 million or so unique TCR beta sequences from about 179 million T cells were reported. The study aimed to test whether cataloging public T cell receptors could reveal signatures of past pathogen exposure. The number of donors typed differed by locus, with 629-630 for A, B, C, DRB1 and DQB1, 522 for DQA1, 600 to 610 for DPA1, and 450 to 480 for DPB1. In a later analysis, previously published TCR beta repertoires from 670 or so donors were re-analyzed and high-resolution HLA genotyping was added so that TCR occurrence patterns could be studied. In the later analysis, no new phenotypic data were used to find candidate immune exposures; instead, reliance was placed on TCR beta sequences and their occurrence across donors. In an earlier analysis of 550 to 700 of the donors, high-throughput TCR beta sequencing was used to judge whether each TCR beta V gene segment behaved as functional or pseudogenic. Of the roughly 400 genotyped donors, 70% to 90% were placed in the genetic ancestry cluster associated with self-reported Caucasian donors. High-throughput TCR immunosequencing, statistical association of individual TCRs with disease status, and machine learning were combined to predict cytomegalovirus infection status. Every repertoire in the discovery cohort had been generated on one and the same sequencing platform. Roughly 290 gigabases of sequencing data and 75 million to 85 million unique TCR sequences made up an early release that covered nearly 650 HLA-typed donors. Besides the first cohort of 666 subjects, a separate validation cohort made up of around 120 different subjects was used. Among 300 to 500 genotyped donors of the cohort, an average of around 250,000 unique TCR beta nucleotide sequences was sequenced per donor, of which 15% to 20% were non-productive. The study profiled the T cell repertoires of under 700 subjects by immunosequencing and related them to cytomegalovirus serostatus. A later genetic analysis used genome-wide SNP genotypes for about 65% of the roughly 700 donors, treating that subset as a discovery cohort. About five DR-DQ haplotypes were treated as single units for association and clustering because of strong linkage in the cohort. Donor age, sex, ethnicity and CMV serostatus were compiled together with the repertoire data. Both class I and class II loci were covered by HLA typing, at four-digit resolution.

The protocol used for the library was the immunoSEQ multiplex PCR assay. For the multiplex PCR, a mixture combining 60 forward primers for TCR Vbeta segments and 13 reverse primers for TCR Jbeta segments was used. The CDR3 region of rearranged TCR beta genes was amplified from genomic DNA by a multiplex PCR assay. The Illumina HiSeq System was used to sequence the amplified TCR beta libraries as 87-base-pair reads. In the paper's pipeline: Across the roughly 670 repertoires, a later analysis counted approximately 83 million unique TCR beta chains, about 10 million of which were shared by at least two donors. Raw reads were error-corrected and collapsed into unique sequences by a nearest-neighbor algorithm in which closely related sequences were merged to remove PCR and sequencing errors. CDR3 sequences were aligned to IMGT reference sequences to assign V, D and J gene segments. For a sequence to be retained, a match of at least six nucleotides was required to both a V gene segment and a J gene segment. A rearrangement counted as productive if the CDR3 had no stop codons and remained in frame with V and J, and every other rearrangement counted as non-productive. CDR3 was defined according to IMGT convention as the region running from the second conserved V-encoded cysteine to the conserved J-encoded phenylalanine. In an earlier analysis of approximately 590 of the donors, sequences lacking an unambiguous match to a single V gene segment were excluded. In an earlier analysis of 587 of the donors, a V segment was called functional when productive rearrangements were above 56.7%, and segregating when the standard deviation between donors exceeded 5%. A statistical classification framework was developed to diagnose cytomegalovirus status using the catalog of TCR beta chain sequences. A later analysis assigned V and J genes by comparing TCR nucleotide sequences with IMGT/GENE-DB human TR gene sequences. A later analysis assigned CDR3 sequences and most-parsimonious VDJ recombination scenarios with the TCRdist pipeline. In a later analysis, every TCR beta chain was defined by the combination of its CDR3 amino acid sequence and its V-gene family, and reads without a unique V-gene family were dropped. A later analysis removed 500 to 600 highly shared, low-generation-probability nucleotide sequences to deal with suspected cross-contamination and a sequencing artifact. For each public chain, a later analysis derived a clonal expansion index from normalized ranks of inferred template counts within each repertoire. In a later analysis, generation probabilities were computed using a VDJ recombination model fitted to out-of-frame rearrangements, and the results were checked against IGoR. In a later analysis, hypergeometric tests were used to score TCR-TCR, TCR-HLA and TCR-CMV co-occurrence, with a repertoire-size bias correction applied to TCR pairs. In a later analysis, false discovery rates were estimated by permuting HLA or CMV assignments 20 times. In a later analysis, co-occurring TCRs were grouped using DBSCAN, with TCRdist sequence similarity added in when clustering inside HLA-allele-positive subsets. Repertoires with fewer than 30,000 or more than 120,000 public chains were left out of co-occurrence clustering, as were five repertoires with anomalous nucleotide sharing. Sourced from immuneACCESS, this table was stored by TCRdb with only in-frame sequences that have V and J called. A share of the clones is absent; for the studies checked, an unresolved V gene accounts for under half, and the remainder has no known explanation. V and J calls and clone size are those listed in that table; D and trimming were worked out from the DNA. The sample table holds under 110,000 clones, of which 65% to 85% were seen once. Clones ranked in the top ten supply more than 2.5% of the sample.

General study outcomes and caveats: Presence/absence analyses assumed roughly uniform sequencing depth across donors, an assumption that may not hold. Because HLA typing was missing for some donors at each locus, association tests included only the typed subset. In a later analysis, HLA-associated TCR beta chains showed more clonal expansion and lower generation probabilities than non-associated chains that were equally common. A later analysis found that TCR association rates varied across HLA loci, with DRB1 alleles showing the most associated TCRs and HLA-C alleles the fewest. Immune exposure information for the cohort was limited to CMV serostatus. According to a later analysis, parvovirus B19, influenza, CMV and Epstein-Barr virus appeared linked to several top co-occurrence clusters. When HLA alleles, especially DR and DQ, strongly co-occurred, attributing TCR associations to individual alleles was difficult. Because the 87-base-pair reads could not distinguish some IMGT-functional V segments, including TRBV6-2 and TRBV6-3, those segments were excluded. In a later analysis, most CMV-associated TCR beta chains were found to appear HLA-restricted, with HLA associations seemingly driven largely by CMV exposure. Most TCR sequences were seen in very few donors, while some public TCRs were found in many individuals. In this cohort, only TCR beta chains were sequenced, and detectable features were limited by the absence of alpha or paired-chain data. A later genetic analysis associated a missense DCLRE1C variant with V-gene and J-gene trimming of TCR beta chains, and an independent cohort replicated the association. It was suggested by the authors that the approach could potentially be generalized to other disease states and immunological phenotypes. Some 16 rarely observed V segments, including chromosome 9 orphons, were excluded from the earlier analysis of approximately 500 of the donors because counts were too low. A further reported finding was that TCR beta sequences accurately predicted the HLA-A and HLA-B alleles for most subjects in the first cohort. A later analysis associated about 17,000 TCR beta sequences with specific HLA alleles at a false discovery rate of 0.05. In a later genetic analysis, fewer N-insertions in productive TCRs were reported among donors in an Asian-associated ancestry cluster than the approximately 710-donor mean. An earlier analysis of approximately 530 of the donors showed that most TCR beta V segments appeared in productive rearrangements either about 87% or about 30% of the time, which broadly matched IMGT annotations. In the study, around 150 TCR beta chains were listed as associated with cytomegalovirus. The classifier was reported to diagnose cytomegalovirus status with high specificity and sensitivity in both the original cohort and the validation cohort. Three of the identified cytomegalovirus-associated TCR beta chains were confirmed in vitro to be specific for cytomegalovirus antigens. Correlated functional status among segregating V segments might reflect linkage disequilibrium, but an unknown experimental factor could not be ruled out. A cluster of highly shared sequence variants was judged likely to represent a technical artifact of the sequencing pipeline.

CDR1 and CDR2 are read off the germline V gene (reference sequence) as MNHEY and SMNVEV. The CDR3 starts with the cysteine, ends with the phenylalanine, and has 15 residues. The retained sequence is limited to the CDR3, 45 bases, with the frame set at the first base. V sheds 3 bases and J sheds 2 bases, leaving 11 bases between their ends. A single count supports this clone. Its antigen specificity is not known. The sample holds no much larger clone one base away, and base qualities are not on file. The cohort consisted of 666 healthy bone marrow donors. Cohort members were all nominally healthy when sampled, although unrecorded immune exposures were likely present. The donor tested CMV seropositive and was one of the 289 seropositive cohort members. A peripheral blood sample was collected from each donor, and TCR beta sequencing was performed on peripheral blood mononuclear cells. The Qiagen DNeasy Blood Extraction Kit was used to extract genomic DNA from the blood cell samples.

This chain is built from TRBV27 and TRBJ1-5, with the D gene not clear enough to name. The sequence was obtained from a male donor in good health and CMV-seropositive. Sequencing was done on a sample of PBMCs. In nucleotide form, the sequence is TGTGCCAGCAGTTTTCTGGCAGGCCGCAATCAGCCCCAGCATTTT. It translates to CASSFLAGRNQPQHF.